These 21 T cell receptor beta chains originate from one sample sequenced in a study of beta chain features in type 1 diabetes (dated by TCRdb to about 2018). Library construction relied on the immunoSEQ multiplex PCR assay. The entire amount of isolated RNA was reverse transcribed using the High Capacity cDNA Reverse Transcription Kit, so the sequenced TCRB transcripts were expressed ones. TCRdb retrieved this table from immuneACCESS and kept in-frame rearrangements only. Not all clones are present; in checked studies, unresolved V genes account for under half, and no reason is known for the remainder. For this sample the table gives 350,000 to 450,000 clones, of which more than 11% were detected only once. The top ten clonotypes cover roughly 0.036% of the sample. Source material: naive CD4+ T cells from blood. The cell subset or site label, as the study defines it: true naive CD4+ T cells. These receptors were obtained from a man between 25 and 39 years old in good health.

The chain's CDR3 is CASSSRASGDRQFF. The CDR3 DNA follows: TGTGCCAGCTCCTCTAGGGCTAGCGGGGATAGGCAGTTCTTC. The gene calls are TRBV7-2 and TRBJ2-1; 9 nucleotides match TRBD2. V trimming: 8 bases; J trimming: 12 bases; junction bases outside the gene matches: 14. Germline V gene lookup returns CDR1 SGHTA and CDR2 FQGNSA. The CDR3 spans 14 residues.

This clone was counted a few times. The J gene is TRBJ2-7, the V gene TRBV11-2; TRBD1 is a possible D gene (5 bases). The V gene's germline CDR1 is SGHAT and CDR2 FQNNGV. This CDR3 comprises 15 residues. V lost 1 base and J lost 3, with 13 bases in between. The CDR3 nucleotides read TGTGCCAGCAGCTTAGTCGGTAGCAGGGTCTACGAGCAGTACTTC. It yields the protein CASSLVGSRVYEQYF.

The rearrangement joins TRBV6-5 to TRBJ2-1; D unresolved. Per germline, CDR1 MNHEY and CDR2 SVGAGI. The CDR3 sequence is 12 residues long. Trimming pared 6 bases from V and 9 bases from J, leaving 12 bases between. CDR3 bases: TGTGCCAGCAGCTCGGGTTGGGGTGAGCAGTTCTTC. Translation gives CASSSGWGEQFF.

The chain carries TRBV25-1 and TRBJ2-6; D is uncertain. The CDR3 has 14 residues. Germline CDR1 MGHDK, CDR2 SYGVNS. The ends were cut back, 2 bases at V and 1 base at J, with 3 bases in the middle. The CDR3 DNA sequence: TGTGCCAGCAGTGAACCATCTGGGGCCAACGTCCTGACTTTC. Amino acids: CASSEPSGANVLTF.

This chain joins TRBV6-5 and TRBJ2-3; the match to TRBD2 covers 7 bases. The ends lost 1 base at V and 1 base at J; junction bases unmatched: 2. Germline V gene data show CDR1 as MNHEY and CDR2 as SVGAGI. This CDR3 is 15 amino acids long. The CDR3 nucleotides are TGTGCCAGCAGTTACTTTGGACTAGGCACAGATACGCAGTATTTT. This codes for CASSYFGLGTDTQYF.

V is TRBV13 and J is TRBJ2-1; possibly TRBD1 for D (5 bases). This CDR3 region has 14 residues. Per the germline V gene, CDR1 is PRHDT and CDR2 is FYEKMQ (reference sequence). Trimming left V 5 bases short and J 4 bases short, with 12 bases between. The CDR3 DNA is TGTGCCAGCAGCCCCAGACAGCGTTACAATGAGCAGTTCTTC. Its protein product is CASSPRQRYNEQFF.

This clone occurred a few times. The chain carries TRBV2 and TRBJ2-5; D is uncertain. Germline V lookup: CDR1 SNHLY, CDR2 FYNNEI. This CDR3 has 10 amino acids. Trimming pared 7 bases from V and 7 bases from J, leaving 7 bases between. In DNA, the CDR3 is TGTGCCAGCACCTCGGGGACCCAGTACTTC. This encodes CASTSGTQYF.

A few counts support this clone. The V and J genes are TRBV29-1 and TRBJ1-2; D uncertain. The germline V gene has CDR1 SQVTM and CDR2 ANQGSEA. The CDR3 loop spans 15 amino acids. V lost 5 bases and J lost 0, with 16 bases in between. CDR3 sequence reads: CSVSRPDLANYGYTF. For the CDR3, the DNA is TGCAGCGTTTCACGTCCGGATTTAGCTAACTATGGCTACACCTTC.

The chain uses TRBV5-1 and TRBJ2-3, with a tentative D call TRBD2 (5 bases). V gave up 0 bases and J gave up 1 base, with 18 bases separating them. CDR1 SGHRS and CDR2 YFSETQ come from the germline V gene. CDR3 size: 18 residues. The CDR3: CASSLGGPSPSRTDTQYF. The CDR3 nucleotides read TGCGCCAGCAGCTTGGGAGGGCCTTCGCCAAGCCGCACAGATACGCAGTATTTT.

There are a few counts of this clone. V and J are TRBV30 and TRBJ1-3; D remains unclear. Deletions cut 3 bases from V and 1 base from J, with 4 bases between. Germline CDR1 reads GTSNPN; CDR2 reads SVGIG (reference sequence). The CDR3 extends over 12 amino acids. CDR3 DNA: TGTGCCTGGAGGGTGTCTGGAAACACCATATATTTT. Protein: CAWRVSGNTIYF.

This clone was seen only a few times. The gene calls are TRBV5-6 and TRBJ1-2; TRBD1 aligns across 8 bases. V trimming: 2 bases; J trimming: 5 bases; junction bases outside the gene matches: 5. The CDR3 is 14 residues long. Germline-derived CDR1 and CDR2 are SGHDT and YYEEEE. This CDR3 reads CASSLLTGEYGYTF. The CDR3, as DNA: TGTGCCAGCAGCTTACTGACAGGGGAGTATGGCTACACCTTC.

This clone was seen a few times. This sequence joins TRBV7-6 and TRBJ1-4; D is ambiguous. This CDR3 has 17 amino acids. Deletions cut 1 base from V and 1 base from J, with 13 bases between. The germline V gene has CDR1 SGHVS and CDR2 FNYEAQ. CDR3 in DNA: TGTGCCAGCAGCTTAGGGACTGCACACGGAACTAATGAAAAACTGTTTTTT. Translating gives CASSLGTAHGTNEKLFF.

This rearrangement joins TRBV7-9 to TRBJ2-7; a weak D match, TRBD1 (6 bases). Germline V gene data show CDR1 as SEHNR and CDR2 as FQNEAQ (reference sequence). The CDR3 length is 13 residues. With 4 bases removed from V and 7 bases from J, the gap between germline ends came to 14 bases. The CDR3: CASSSQGYGEQYV. CDR3 DNA sequence: TGTGCCAGCAGCTCACAGGGTTATGGAGAGCAGTACGTC.

V usage is TRBV29-1 and J usage is TRBJ1-1; maybe TRBD1 (5 bases). CDR3 length: 15 residues. V shed 5 bases and J shed 6 bases, with 22 bases lying between them. Germline V gene sequence: CDR1 SQVTM, CDR2 ANQGSEA. CDR3 amino acids: CSVCKSGNLGAEAFF. The CDR3 DNA is TGCAGCGTTTGTAAATCGGGGAACTTGGGGGCTGAAGCTTTCTTT.

V and J are TRBV7-9 and TRBJ2-3, with 11 bases matching TRBD2. The CDR3 spans 18 residues. The germline CDR1 and CDR2 sequences are SEHNR and FQNEAQ (reference sequence). With 7 bases clipped from V and 3 bases from J, the junction kept 15 bases outside the gene matches. Written as DNA, the CDR3 is TGTGCCAGCAACATCGGGACTAGCGGTCCCAGTGGGACAGATACGCAGTATTTT. Translating it yields CASNIGTSGPSGTDTQYF.

The chain carries TRBV5-6 and TRBJ2-3; 9 bases are a match to TRBD1. V lost 5 bases and J lost 0; bases outside the gene matches: 4. The germline gives CDR1 SGHDT, CDR2 YYEEEE. The CDR3 runs 15 residues. The CDR3 sequence: CASRLQGASTDTQYF. The DNA of the CDR3 is TGTGCCAGCAGATTACAGGGGGCTAGCACAGATACGCAGTATTTT.

The rearrangement links TRBV30 to TRBJ1-2; 7 bases agree with TRBD1. From germline, CDR1 is GTSNPN and CDR2 SVGIG (reference sequence). The CDR3 runs to 15 residues. Germline trimming cut 1 base from V and 6 bases from J; bases unmatched to any gene: 11. DNA of the CDR3: TGTGCCTGGAGTGAACTCGCGACAGGGTGGGATGGCTACACCTTC. Its protein is CAWSELATGWDGYTF.

This clone was recorded a few times. The rearrangement uses TRBV9 and TRBJ2-6; a weak D match, TRBD1 (6 bases). V was trimmed by 4 bases and J by 4 bases, leaving 18 bases between them. This CDR3 region has 17 residues. Germline V lookup: CDR1 SGDLS, CDR2 YYNGEE. CDR3: CASSPDLRGRGANVLTF. Written as DNA, the CDR3 is TGTGCCAGCAGCCCCGATCTCAGGGGTAGAGGGGCCAACGTCCTGACTTTC.

The chain is built from TRBV10-3 and TRBJ2-7, with D perhaps TRBD2 (5 bases). The CDR3 totals 12 residues. V was pared by 4 bases and J by 7 bases, with 11 bases between. The germline V gene encodes CDR1 ENHRY and CDR2 SYGVKD. CDR3 protein: CAISGASSEQYF. DNA of the CDR3: TGTGCCATCAGTGGGGCTAGCTCAGAGCAGTACTTC.

This clone was found a few times. The chain is built from TRBV30 and TRBJ2-1; D is uncertain. Trimming shortened V by 3 bases and J by 9 bases, and 12 bases separated the two germline ends. The CDR3 is 12 amino acids. Germline lookup yields CDR1 GTSNPN and CDR2 SVGIG (reference sequence). DNA of the CDR3: TGTGCCTGGAGCCCTCTAGGGCTTGAGCAGTTCTTC. Protein: CAWSPLGLEQFF.

The chain uses TRBV9 and TRBJ2-3; TRBD1 aligns across 7 bases. Germline CDR1 and CDR2: SGDLS and YYNGEE. This CDR3 is 15 amino acids long. V lost 4 bases, J lost 1 base, and 6 bases stayed unmatched. CDR3 sequence: CASSRQGQRTDTQYF. CDR3 sequence (DNA): TGTGCCAGCAGCCGGCAGGGACAGCGCACAGATACGCAGTATTTT.